The clone carrying this T cell receptor beta chain was picked up one time. A much larger clonotype is one base distant, so this may be a read error. The sample belongs to a study of HIV-infected patients and healthy controls. TCRdb re-derived calls from the 5' RACE reads in MiXCR, one entry per CDR3 protein. The sample holds about 67,000 distinct CDR3 sequences, approximately 16% seen once. The CDR3 runs to 15 residues. Germline CDR1 SGDLS, CDR2 YYNGEE. The sample comprised CD4+ T cells from blood. The receptor was derived from a human donor in good health. V is TRBV9 and J is TRBJ2-5, with 8 bases fitting TRBD1. Here the CDR3 DNA reads TGTGCCAGCAGCGCAGGACAGGGCGAGAGAGGGACCCGGTACTTC. As protein: CASSAGQGERGTRYF. The variable domain in full, with the rest retrieved from reference TRBV9 and TRBJ2-5, is DSGVTQTPKHLITATGQRVTLRCSPRSGDLSVYWYQQSLDQGLQFLIQYYNGEERAKGNILERFSAQQFPDLHSELNLSSLELGDSALYFCASSAGQGERGTRYFGPGTRLLVL.